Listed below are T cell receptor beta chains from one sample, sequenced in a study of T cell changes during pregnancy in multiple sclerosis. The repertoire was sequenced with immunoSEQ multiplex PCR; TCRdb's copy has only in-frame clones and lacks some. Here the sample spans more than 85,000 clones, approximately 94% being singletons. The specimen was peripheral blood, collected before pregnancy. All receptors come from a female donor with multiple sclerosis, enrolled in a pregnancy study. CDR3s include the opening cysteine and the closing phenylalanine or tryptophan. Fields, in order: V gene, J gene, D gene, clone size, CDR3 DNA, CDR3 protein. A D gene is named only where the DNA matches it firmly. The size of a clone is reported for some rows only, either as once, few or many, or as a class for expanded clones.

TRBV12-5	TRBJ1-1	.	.	TGTGCTAGTGGTTTGGTACTGGGAGGCAACACTGAAGCTTTCTTT	CASGLVLGGNTEAFF
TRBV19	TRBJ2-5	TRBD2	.	TGTGCCAGTAGCCTAGGACTAGCGGAAGACACCCAGTACTTC	CASSLGLAEDTQYF
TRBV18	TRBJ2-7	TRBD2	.	TGTGCCAGCTCTTATAGCGGGGGGTCCTACGAGCAGTACTTC	CASSYSGGSYEQYF
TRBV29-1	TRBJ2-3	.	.	TGCAGCGTTGAGGGCAGGTACACAGATACGCAGTATTTT	CSVEGRYTDTQYF
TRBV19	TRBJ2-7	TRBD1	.	TGTGCCAGTAGTATATATGGGACAGGGGCCTACGAGCAGTACTTC	CASSIYGTGAYEQYF
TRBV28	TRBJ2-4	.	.	TGTGCCAGCAGTCCCCCGAGACTAGCCAAAAACATTCAGTACTTC	CASSPPRLAKNIQYF
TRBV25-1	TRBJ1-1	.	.	TGTGCCAGCAGTGCCTCTTGGGGGCGGTCGACTGAAGCTTTCTTT	CASSASWGRSTEAFF
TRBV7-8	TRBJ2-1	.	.	TGTGCCAGCAGCTTTAGCGGTTACTCCTACAATGAGCAGTTCTTC	CASSFSGYSYNEQFF
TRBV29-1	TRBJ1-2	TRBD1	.	TGCAGCGTCTTACAGGGGGTCACCTATGGCTACACCTTC	CSVLQGVTYGYTF
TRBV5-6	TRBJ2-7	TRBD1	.	TGTGCCAGCAGCTCTGGGACAGGGGTCTATTACGAGCAGTACTTC	CASSSGTGVYYEQYF
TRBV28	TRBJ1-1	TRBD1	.	TGTGCCAGCAGTTCCCGCTACCTTCCTCTCTCCGGGACAGGGGTAACTGAAGCTTTCTTT	CASSSRYLPLSGTGVTEAFF
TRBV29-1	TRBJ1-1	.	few	TGCAGCGTCGGACAGAACACTGAAGCTTTCTTT	CSVGQNTEAFF
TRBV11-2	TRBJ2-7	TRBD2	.	TGTGCCAGCACCCATGCGGGAGAACGGTACGAGCAGTACTTC	CASTHAGERYEQYF
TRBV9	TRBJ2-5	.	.	TGTGCCAGCAGCGAAGGGGACTTTCAAGAGACCCAGTACTTC	CASSEGDFQETQYF
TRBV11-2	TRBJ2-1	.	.	TGTGCCAGCAGCAAACTTAGAGGGTTGGGCAATGAGCAGTTCTTC	CASSKLRGLGNEQFF
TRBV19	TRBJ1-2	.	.	TGTGCCAGTAGTTCGAGAACCCGCTACACCTTC	CASSSRTRYTF